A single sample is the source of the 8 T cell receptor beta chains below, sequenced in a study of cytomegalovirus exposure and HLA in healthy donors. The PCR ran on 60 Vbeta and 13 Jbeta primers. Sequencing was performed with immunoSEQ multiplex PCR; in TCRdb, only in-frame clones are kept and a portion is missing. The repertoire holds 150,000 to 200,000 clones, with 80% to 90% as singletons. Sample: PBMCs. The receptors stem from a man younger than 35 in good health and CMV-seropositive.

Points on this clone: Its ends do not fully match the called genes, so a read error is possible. DNA for the CDR3: TGCAGCGTTGAAGAGGGGTACAGGCGATACTTC. Encoded protein: CSVEEGYRRYF. The chain has TRBV29-1 and TRBJ1-2; weak D call: TRBD1 (5 bases). The CDR3 runs to 11 residues. The V gene's germline CDR1 is SQVTM and CDR2 ANQGSEA.

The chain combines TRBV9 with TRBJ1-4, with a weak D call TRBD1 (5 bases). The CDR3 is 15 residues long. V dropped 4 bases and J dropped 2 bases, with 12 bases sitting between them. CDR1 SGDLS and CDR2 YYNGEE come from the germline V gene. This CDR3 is CASSPGGATNEKLFF. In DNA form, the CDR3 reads TGTGCCAGCAGCCCCGGCGGGGCCACTAATGAAAAACTGTTTTTT.

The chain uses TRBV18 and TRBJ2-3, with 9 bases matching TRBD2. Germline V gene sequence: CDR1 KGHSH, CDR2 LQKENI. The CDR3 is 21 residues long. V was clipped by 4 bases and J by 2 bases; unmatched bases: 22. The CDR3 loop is CASSRDISASKLAGTTDTQYF. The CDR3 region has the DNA TGTGCCAGCTCACGGGACATAAGTGCGTCTAAGCTAGCGGGGACCACAGATACGCAGTATTTT.

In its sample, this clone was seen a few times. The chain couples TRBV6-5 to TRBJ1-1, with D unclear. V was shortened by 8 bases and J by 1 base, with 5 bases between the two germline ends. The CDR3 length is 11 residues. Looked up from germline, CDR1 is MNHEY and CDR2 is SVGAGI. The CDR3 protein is CASGRNTEAFF. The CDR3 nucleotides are TGTGCCAGCGGGAGGAACACTGAAGCTTTCTTT.

The CDR3 DNA reads TGCGCCAGCAGCGGCGGACTAGCAGGCGGTGAGCAGTTCTTC. This encodes CASSGGLAGGEQFF. This chain joins TRBV5-1 and TRBJ2-1; 8 bases are a match to TRBD2. This CDR3 contains 14 residues. V lost 4 bases and J lost 9; bases outside the gene matches: 9. CDR1 SGHRS and CDR2 YFSETQ come from the germline V gene.

This CDR3 reads CASSYPLAGDNEQFF. As DNA, the CDR3 is TGTGCCAGCAGTTATCCCCTAGCGGGGGATAATGAGCAGTTCTTC. The V and J genes are TRBV6-9 and TRBJ2-1; 10 positions agree with TRBD2. Trimming cost V 2 bases and J 7 bases; bases outside gene matches: 5. The CDR3 sequence is 15 residues long. Looked up from germline, CDR1 is MNHGY and CDR2 is SVAAGI.

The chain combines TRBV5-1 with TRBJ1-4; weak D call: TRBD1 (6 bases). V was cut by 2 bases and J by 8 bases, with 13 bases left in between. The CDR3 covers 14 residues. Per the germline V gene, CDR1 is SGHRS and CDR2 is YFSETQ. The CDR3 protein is CASSLTGTQEKLFF. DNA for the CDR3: TGCGCCAGCAGCTTAACCGGGACACAGGAAAAACTGTTTTTT.

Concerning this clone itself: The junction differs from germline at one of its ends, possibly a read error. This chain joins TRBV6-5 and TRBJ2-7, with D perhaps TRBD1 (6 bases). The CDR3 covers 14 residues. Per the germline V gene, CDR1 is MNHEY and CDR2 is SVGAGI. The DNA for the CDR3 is TGTGCCAGCAGTCCCCAGGGGCTACCCTACAAGCAGTACTTC. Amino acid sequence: CASSPQGLPYKQYF.